This TCR beta chain was sequenced during a study of persistence of HIV-infected CD4 T cells. Study summary: Suppressive ART had lasted a median of 8 years.

The trim removed 7 bases at V and 1 base at J, leaving 6 bases unmatched. The length of the CDR3 is 15 residues. Germline V gene data show CDR1 as LGHNT and CDR2 as FRNRAP. Sequencing used immunoSEQ version 4 in survey mode. TCRdb's table, derived via immunoSEQ multiplex PCR, lists solely in-frame clones and lacks some. The sample holds about 36,000 clones, more than 75% seen once. Overall study results and limits: Degenerate expanded CDR3beta sequences were enriched among CMV- and Gag-responding cells.

Cells were stimulated with overlapping HIV-1 Gag 15-mer peptides. CD40L/CD69 double-negative CD45RO-high memory CD4+ T cells were collected. CD8-depleted PBMCs were stimulated 18 hours with anti-CD28/CD49d costimulation, CD40-blocking antibody and enfuvirtide. A remark on this clone: Its specificity is not known.

The source of this sequence is an adult with HIV. The donor label of this sample is uncertain. This chain uses TRBV12-5 with TRBJ2-2; 7 nucleotides align to TRBD2. Source: cultured CD4+ T cells from PBMCs, taken from a patient who received antiretroviral therapy. The CDR3 sequence: CASDSSGENTGELFF. In DNA form, the CDR3 reads TGTGCTAGTGATTCAAGCGGGGAGAACACCGGGGAGCTGTTTTTT.